This note documents a single T cell receptor beta chain sequence. The table lists this clonotype with many counts. The antigen this receptor binds is unknown. No much larger clone exists at a distance of one base, and base qualities are not known. Libraries were built with 5' RACE. This sample was sequenced with a NextSeq 500. Unique molecular identifiers were attached to individual cDNA molecules in the TCR library protocol so that sequencing error and PCR bias could be corrected. Sequencing covered both TCR alpha and beta chains, and within each sample the abundances of alpha and beta sequences were tightly co-correlated. In the source study's methods: V gene, J gene and CDR3 annotation of TCR sequences was performed with Decombinator V4. Expanded TCRs were defined as changing significantly between any two time points under a Poisson model with p below 0.0001. TCR abundances were normalised to the total number of TCRs sequenced in each sample and reported as counts per million. TRAV1-2 paired with TRAJ12, TRAJ20 or TRAJ33 defined MAIT TCRs, while TRAV10 paired with TRAJ18 defined iNKT TCRs. A search of VDJdb, accessed on 1 November 2021, was run for TCRs annotated to CMV, EBV and SARS-CoV-2, with TCRs annotated for multiple antigens excluded. In-frame beta chains were kept once TCRdb had trimmed the public reads at Q25 with fastp and called clones with MiXCR. CDR3 protein sequences are deduplicated, and each keeps its most common genes and DNA. The V and J calls shown here were made by TCRdb, not taken from the authors' results. Within this sample are some 50,000 distinct CDR3 sequences, with 3.5% to 4.5% of them counted one time only. The ten top clones hold 5% to 6.5% of the sample.

These data originate in a study of early T cells in non-severe SARS-CoV-2 infection (dated by TCRdb to 2020 to 2023). For the wider study: Because TCR sequencing was done on bulk RNA from unsorted whole blood, the alpha and beta chains could not be paired. Findings and caveats that apply to the study as a whole: VDJdb matching was skewed toward anti-spike CD8 responses and likely underestimated virus-specific expansions by missing private and CD4 specificities.

The CDR3 spans 13 residues, from the cysteine through the phenylalanine. The entry retains the CDR3 DNA only, 39 bases that are in frame from base 1. Set within a cohort of healthcare workers in London, UK, this nested case-control study involved weekly PCR testing of nasopharyngeal swabs along with blood sampling. Between 23 and 31 March 2020, the week of the UK lockdown, healthcare workers were enrolled and then followed up weekly for as long as 16 weeks. The sequencing input was whole blood. The sequence is built from TRBV21-1 and TRBJ2-7. TRBV21-1 is given as a pseudogene. The sequence derives from an adult who was a healthcare worker with PCR-confirmed SARS-CoV-2 infection or an uninfected control (not recorded which). In nucleotides, the sequence is TGTGCCAGCAGCAAAGTTATTTCCTACGAGCAGTACTTC. Translated, it gives CASSKVISYEQYF.